Given below is one TCR beta chain in context. This sample is drawn from a study of blood T cells in healthy people across ages. Combining a sample-barcoded 5' primer with a J-beta primer mix, a second PCR ran for 7 to 11 cycles. MiXCR, applied by TCRdb to the 5' RACE reads, yields one record per CDR3 protein. The table records 1.5 million to 2 million distinct CDR3 sequences, roughly 30% of them present only once. V was trimmed by 4 bases and J by 0 bases, leaving 16 bases between them. The CDR3 spans 15 residues. The V gene's germline CDR1 is DFQATT and CDR2 SNEGSKA (reference sequence). The chain carries TRBV20-1 and TRBJ2-7; D not resolved. The sequence was obtained from a woman in her twenties or thirties in good health. Material: blood. The CDR3 DNA sequence: TGCAGTGCTACCCGTGGGCAGATGAGCTCCTACGAGCAGTACTTC. It is translated as CSATRGQMSSYEQYF.